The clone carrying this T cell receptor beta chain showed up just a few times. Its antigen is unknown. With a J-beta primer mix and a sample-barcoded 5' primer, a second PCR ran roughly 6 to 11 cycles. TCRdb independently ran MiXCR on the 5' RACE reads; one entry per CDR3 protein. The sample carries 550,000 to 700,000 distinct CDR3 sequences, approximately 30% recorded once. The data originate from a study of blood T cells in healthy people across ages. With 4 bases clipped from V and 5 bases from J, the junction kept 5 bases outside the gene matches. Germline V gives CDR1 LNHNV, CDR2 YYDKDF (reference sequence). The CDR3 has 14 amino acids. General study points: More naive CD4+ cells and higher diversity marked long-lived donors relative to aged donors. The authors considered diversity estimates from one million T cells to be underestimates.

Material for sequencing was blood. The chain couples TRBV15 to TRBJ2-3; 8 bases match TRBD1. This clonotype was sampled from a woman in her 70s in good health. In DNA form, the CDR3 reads TGTGCCACCAGCACGGACAGGGTCAGAGATACGCAGTATTTT. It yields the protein CATSTDRVRDTQYF.